This TCR beta chain was documented in a study of shared clonotypes between healthy human individuals. In the case of this clone: What it binds is unknown.

The CDR3 is 14 amino acids. Germline V lookup: CDR1 SNHLY, CDR2 FYNNEI. V lost 5 bases to trimming and J lost 8 bases, with 15 bases between them. The assay ran at deep level. This table comes from immunoSEQ multiplex PCR, and its TCRdb copy is limited to in-frame clones, with some not included. The sample carries roughly 2.2 million clones, approximately 95% recorded once. Study observations and caveats: Non-shared clonotypes had lower generation probabilities than clonotypes shared by all four sorted-subset donors.

The chain joins TRBV2 to TRBJ1-4; D is unresolved. This TCR was recovered from a man aged 18 to 30 in good health. Some clones in this sample may be carry-over from other donors' samples. The material sequenced was naive CD4+ T cells from PBMCs. Subset reported: CD45RA+ positively selected. The CDR3 bases are TGTGCCAGCAGTAGAACCGGGCTACGGGAAAAACTGTTTTTT. This encodes CASSRTGLREKLFF.